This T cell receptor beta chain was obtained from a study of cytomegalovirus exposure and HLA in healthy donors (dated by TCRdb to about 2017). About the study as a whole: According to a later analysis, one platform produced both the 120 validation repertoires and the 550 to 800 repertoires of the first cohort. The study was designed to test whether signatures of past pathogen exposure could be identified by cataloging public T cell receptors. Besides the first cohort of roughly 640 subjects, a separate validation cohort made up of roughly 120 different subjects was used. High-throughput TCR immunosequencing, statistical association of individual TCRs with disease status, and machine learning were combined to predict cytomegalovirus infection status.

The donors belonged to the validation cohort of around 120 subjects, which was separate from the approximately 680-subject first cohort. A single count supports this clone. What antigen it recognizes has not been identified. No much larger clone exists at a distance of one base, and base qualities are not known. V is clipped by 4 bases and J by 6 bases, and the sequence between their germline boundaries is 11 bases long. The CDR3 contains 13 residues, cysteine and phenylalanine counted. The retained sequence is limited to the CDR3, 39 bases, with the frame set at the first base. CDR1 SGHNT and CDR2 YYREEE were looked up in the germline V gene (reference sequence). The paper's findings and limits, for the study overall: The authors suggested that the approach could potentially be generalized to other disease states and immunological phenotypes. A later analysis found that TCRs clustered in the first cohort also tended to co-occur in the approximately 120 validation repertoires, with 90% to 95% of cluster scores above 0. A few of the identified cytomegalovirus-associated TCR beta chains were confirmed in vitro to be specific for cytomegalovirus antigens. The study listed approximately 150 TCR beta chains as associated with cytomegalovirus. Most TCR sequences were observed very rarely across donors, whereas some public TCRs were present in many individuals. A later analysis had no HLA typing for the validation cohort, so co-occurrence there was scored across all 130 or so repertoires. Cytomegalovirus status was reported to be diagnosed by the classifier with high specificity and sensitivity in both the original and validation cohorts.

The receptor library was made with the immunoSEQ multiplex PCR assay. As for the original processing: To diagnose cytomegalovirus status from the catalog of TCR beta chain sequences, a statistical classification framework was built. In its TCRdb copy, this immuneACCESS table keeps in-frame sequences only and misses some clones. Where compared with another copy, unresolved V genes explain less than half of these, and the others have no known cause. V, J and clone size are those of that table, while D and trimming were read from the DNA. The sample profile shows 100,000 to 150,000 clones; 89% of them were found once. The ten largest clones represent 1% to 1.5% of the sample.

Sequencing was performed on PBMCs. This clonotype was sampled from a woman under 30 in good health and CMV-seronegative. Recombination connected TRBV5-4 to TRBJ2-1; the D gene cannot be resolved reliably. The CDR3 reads CASSPTGSNEQFF. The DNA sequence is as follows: TGTGCCAGCAGCCCTACGGGTTCCAATGAGCAGTTCTTC.